Shown below are 20 T cell receptor beta chains from a single sample sequenced in a study of cytomegalovirus exposure and HLA in healthy donors. The PCR was carried out with 60 Vbeta primers and 13 Jbeta primers. The repertoire was sequenced with immunoSEQ multiplex PCR; TCRdb's copy has only in-frame clones and lacks some. The sample gives about 150,000 clones, around 80% of which show up once; around 15% is in the top ten. Material for sequencing was PBMCs. Every receptor here comes from a woman in her thirties or forties in good health and CMV-seronegative.

This chain uses TRBV19 with TRBJ2-6; TRBD1 aligns across 12 bases. Trimming cost V 7 bases and J 2 bases; bases outside gene matches: 6. The CDR3 extends over 17 amino acids. Germline CDR1 and CDR2: LNHDA and SQIVND (reference sequence). CDR3 residues: CASMGQGAVAGANVLTF. DNA of the CDR3: TGTGCCAGTATGGGACAGGGGGCGGTCGCTGGGGCCAACGTCCTGACTTTC.

The chain employs TRBV10-2 and TRBJ2-1; possible D gene TRBD1, 6 bases. V was pared by 3 bases and J by 9 bases, with 15 bases between. The CDR3 is made up of 14 amino acids. The germline gives CDR1 WSHSY, CDR2 SAAADI. CDR3 in DNA: TGCGCCAGCAGTGAATGGGACACTCCCAGTGAGCAGTTCTTC. This encodes CASSEWDTPSEQFF.

This chain links TRBV19 with TRBJ2-1, with a possible D match to TRBD1 (6 bases). Trimming removed 3 bases from V and 9 bases from J, with 12 bases in between. The V gene's germline CDR1 is LNHDA and CDR2 SQIVND (reference sequence). The CDR3 contains 13 residues. The CDR3 loop reads CASSIYRDGEQFF. The DNA of the CDR3 is TGTGCCAGTAGTATTTACAGGGATGGTGAGCAGTTCTTC. The variable domain in full, with the rest retrieved from reference TRBV19 and TRBJ2-1, is DGGITQSPKYLFRKEGQNVTLSCEQNLNHDAMYWYRQDPGQGLRLIYYSQIVNDFQKGDIAEGYSVSREKKESFPLTVTSAQKNPTAFYLCASSIYRDGEQFFGPGTRLTVL.

V and J are TRBV7-8 and TRBJ2-1, with TRBD1 matching 9 bases. CDR3 length: 14 amino acids. The germline CDR1 and CDR2 sequences are SGHVS and FQNEAQ. With 5 bases clipped from V and 7 bases from J, the junction kept 6 bases outside the gene matches. The CDR3 DNA is TGTGCCAGCAGCCAAGGACAGGGGTGGAATGAGCAGTTCTTC. It translates to CASSQGQGWNEQFF.

J is TRBJ2-7 and V is TRBV28; 10 bases align to TRBD2. Germline CDR1 is MDHEN and CDR2 is SYDVKM. Trimming at V came to 11 bases and at J to 2 bases, leaving 9 bases not matched to a gene. The CDR3 length is 14 residues. The DNA for the CDR3 is TGTGCCTGTACCCCTAGCGGGAGTCCCTACGAGCAGTACTTC. It encodes CACTPSGSPYEQYF. The full variable domain, completed using reference TRBV28 and TRBJ2-7, is DVKVTQSSRYLVKRTGEKVFLECVQDMDHENMFWYRQDPGLGLRLIYFSYDVKMKEKGDIPEGYSVSREKKERFSLILESASTNQTSMYLCACTPSGSPYEQYFGPGTRLTVT.

This chain joins TRBV19 and TRBJ1-5; D gene ambiguous. Trimming pared 3 bases from V and 0 bases from J, leaving 6 bases between. Germline CDR1 LNHDA, CDR2 SQIVND (reference sequence). This CDR3 spans 14 amino acids. The CDR3 coding sequence is TGTGCCAGTAGTATTGGCCTTAGCAATCAGCCCCAGCATTTT. Protein: CASSIGLSNQPQHF.

The genes are TRBV7-2 and TRBJ2-5; no firm D call. Germline CDR1 is SGHTA and CDR2 is FQGNSA. The germline V and J ends were trimmed by 1 base and 1 base, with 13 bases remaining between them. The CDR3 totals 16 residues. CDR3 coding DNA: TGTGCCAGCAGCTTAGACCCAGTTGGAGCCCAAGAGACCCAGTACTTC. Encoded protein: CASSLDPVGAQETQYF.

Only a few counts were recorded for this clone. This chain connects TRBV30 to TRBJ1-5, with a weak D call TRBD1 (5 bases). V lost 1 base and J lost 0, with 10 bases in between. Germline V gives CDR1 GTSNPN, CDR2 SVGIG (reference sequence). This CDR3 is built from 15 residues. The CDR3, as DNA: TGTGCCTGGAGTGGGGGACTTTCTAGCAATCAGCCCCAGCATTTT. Protein: CAWSGGLSSNQPQHF.

V and J are TRBV28 and TRBJ1-1, with 7 nucleotides matching TRBD1. Trimming removed 8 bases from V and 1 base from J; junction bases left unmatched: 7. The CDR3 loop spans 14 amino acids. Germline values: CDR1 MDHEN, CDR2 SYDVKM. In DNA form, the CDR3 reads TGTGCCAGCTCTACCGGACAGGCGAACACTGAAGCTTTCTTT. Its protein product is CASSTGQANTEAFF.

CDR3 loop: CASSQLAGAEQYF. The CDR3 DNA is TGCGCCAGCAGCCAACTAGCGGGAGCCGAGCAGTACTTC. The V and J genes are TRBV4-3 and TRBJ2-7; 10 nucleotides match TRBD2. The V gene's germline CDR1 is LGHNA and CDR2 YSLEER. The CDR3 runs to 13 residues. With V trimmed by 2 bases and J by 6 bases, 1 base remained unmatched.

The rearrangement uses TRBV7-2 and TRBJ2-5; D perhaps matches TRBD1 (6 bases). Trimming took 5 bases from V and 7 from J, leaving 14 bases between them. This CDR3 is built from 13 residues. Germline-derived CDR1 and CDR2 are SGHTA and FQGNSA. CDR3 nucleotides: TGTGCCAGCAGCAGTGACAGGTCGGGGACCCAGTACTTC. It yields the protein CASSSDRSGTQYF.

This clone has a single count. The J gene is TRBJ2-7, the V gene TRBV7-3; weak D call: TRBD2 (5 bases). The ends were cut back, 4 bases at V and 1 base at J, with 14 bases in the middle. Germline V gene sequence: CDR1 SGHTA, CDR2 FQGTGA. This CDR3 has 15 amino acids. The CDR3 coding sequence is TGTGCCAGCAGCTCCCGGACGAGCGGTTCCTACGAGCAGTACTTC. The encoded protein is CASSSRTSGSYEQYF.

V and J are TRBV4-1 and TRBJ2-1; tentatively, D is TRBD2 (6 bases). CDR1 and CDR2 (germline): MGHRA, YSYEKL. The CDR3 is 17 residues long. V lost 0 bases, J lost 2 bases, and 14 bases lay in between. CDR3 coding DNA: TGCGCCAGCAGCCAAGATCTGGGGGGTCTGGCCTACAATGAGCAGTTCTTC. Its protein product is CASSQDLGGLAYNEQFF.

This clone occurred once. The V gene is TRBV11-2, the J gene TRBJ2-7; tentatively, D is TRBD2 (6 bases). The CDR3 totals 12 residues. Germline-derived CDR1 and CDR2 are SGHAT and FQNNGV. V gave up 8 bases and J gave up 0 bases, with 8 bases separating them. CDR3 DNA: TGTGCCAGCCGGGGGAACTCCTACGAGCAGTACTTC. Translating it yields CASRGNSYEQYF.

The chain recombines TRBV11-3 with TRBJ2-3, with 7 nucleotides matching TRBD2. V trimming: 5 bases; J trimming: 6 bases; junction bases outside the gene matches: 8. CDR3 length: 14 amino acids. CDR1 and CDR2 (germline): SGHNT, YENEEA. This CDR3 reads CASSMSGVWDTQYF. In DNA form, the CDR3 reads TGTGCCAGCAGCATGAGCGGGGTTTGGGATACGCAGTATTTT.

This clone was seen more than once but under ten times. The chain joins TRBV28 to TRBJ2-7; TRBD2 agrees at 11 bases. Germline V CDR1 and CDR2: MDHEN, SYDVKM. The CDR3 is 14 residues long. The CDR3: CATRPGLAAYEQYF. The CDR3 DNA reads TGTGCTACCCGACCGGGACTAGCGGCTTACGAGCAGTACTTC.

V gene TRBV9 combines with J gene TRBJ2-4; 7 bases are shared with TRBD1. Germline V gene lookup returns CDR1 SGDLS and CDR2 YYNGEE. The CDR3 sequence is 13 residues long. With 0 bases clipped from V and 12 bases from J, the junction kept 6 bases outside the gene matches. The DNA of the CDR3 is TGTGCCAGCAGCGTAGCGGGCCGGGACAGTCAGTACTTC. Translating it yields CASSVAGRDSQYF.

As regards this clone: The junction does not match germline at one end; this may be a read error. This rearrangement joins TRBV7-9 to TRBJ1-3, with 7 bases matching TRBD1. Germline V lookup: CDR1 SEHNR, CDR2 FQNEAQ (reference sequence). The CDR3 consists of 17 residues. CDR3 DNA sequence: TGTTCCAGCAGTCCTCACACAGGGGCAATCTCTGGAAACACCATATATTTT. Protein product: CSSSPHTGAISGNTIYF.

This sequence joins TRBV5-4 and TRBJ2-5, with 15 positions matching TRBD2. CDR1 and CDR2 (germline): SGHNT, YYREEE (reference sequence). The ends lost 0 bases at V and 10 bases at J; junction bases unmatched: 7. The CDR3 is made up of 16 amino acids. The CDR3 region has the DNA TGTGCCAGCAGCTTGGCCAAGGGACTAGCGGGAGGAGGCCAGTACTTC. It specifies CASSLAKGLAGGGQYF.

The chain recombines TRBV7-3 with TRBJ1-1; D is perhaps TRBD1 (6 bases). Trimming took 3 bases from V and 4 from J, leaving 9 bases between them. CDR3 length: 13 amino acids. The germline CDR1 and CDR2 sequences are SGHTA and FQGTGA. CDR3 nucleotide sequence: TGTGCCAGCAGCTTCACAGGGAGCACTGAAGCTTTCTTT. Its translation: CASSFTGSTEAFF.